The rows below give T cell receptor beta chains drawn from one sample of a study of blood T cells in healthy people across ages. TCRdb analysed the 5' RACE reads with MiXCR anew, one entry per CDR3 protein. The sample consists of about 1.6 million distinct CDR3 sequences, roughly a third of them appearing once. Sequencing input: blood. The receptors here all came from a woman aged 25 to 39 in good health. Each CDR3 is given with its conserved first and last residue. Fields, in order: clone size, J gene, V gene, D gene, CDR3 protein, CDR3 DNA. A D gene is named only where the DNA matches it firmly. Size is stated for part of the rows, as once, few or many counts, or as a class when the clone is expanded.

>.|TRBJ2-7|TRBV6-6|.
CASSDGGGLSYEQYF
TGTGCCAGCAGCGATGGGGGGGGGCTCTCCTACGAGCAGTACTTC
>.|TRBJ2-5|TRBV20-1|TRBD2
CSASVSGGEWETQYF
TGCAGTGCTAGTGTTAGCGGGGGGGAATGGGAGACCCAGTACTTC
>.|TRBJ2-6|TRBV10-2|TRBD1
CASTGTGHSSGANVLTF
TGCGCCAGCACAGGGACAGGTCACAGCTCTGGGGCCAACGTCCTGACTTTC
>few|TRBJ2-2|TRBV7-9|.
CASSSAQTNTGELFF
TGTGCCAGCAGCTCGGCACAAACGAACACCGGGGAGCTGTTTTTT
>few|TRBJ2-5|TRBV6-6|.
CASSPSSRETQYF
TGTGCCAGCAGTCCCTCGTCGCGGGAGACCCAGTACTTC
>few|TRBJ2-3|TRBV29-1|.
CSVITGTDTQYF
TGCAGCGTTATTACAGGGACAGATACGCAGTATTTT
>.|TRBJ2-1|TRBV6-1|.
CASSEAGVGRNEQFF
TGTGCCAGCAGTGAAGCGGGGGTAGGTAGGAATGAGCAGTTCTTC
>few|TRBJ2-5|TRBV27|TRBD1
CASSGTGNLETQYF
TGTGCCAGCAGCGGGACAGGGAATTTGGAGACCCAGTACTTC
>.|TRBJ1-1|TRBV12-3/TRBV12-4|.
CASRLKTEAFF
TGTGCCAGCAGACTGAAGACTGAAGCTTTCTTT
>.|TRBJ2-1|TRBV6-1|TRBD2
CASSPYQAGGFSYNEQFF
TGTGCCAGCAGCCCTTACCAAGCGGGGGGCTTTTCCTACAATGAGCAGTTCTTC
>.|TRBJ2-1|TRBV2|.
CASRGAFNNEQFF
TGTGCCAGCAGGGGGGCGTTCAACAATGAGCAGTTCTTC
>.|TRBJ2-3|TRBV5-1|.
CASSSVRVDTQYF
TGCGCCAGCAGCTCAGTAAGGGTGGATACGCAGTATTTT
>once|TRBJ1-5|TRBV28|.
CASSFGSVSPDGFSNQPQHF
TGTGCCAGCAGTTTTGGTTCCGTCTCCCCCGACGGTTTTAGCAATCAGCCCCAGCATTTT
>few|TRBJ1-2|TRBV29-1|TRBD1
CSDSRTGGGYTF
TGCAGCGACTCTCGGACAGGGGGTGGCTACACCTTC
>once|TRBJ2-7|TRBV6-5|.
CASSPRQRRSYEQYF
TGTGCCAGCAGTCCCCGACAACGTCGCTCCTACGAGCAGTACTTC
>.|TRBJ2-7|TRBV3-1|.
CASSYLQGEQYF
TGTGCCAGCAGCTACCTACAGGGCGAGCAGTACTTC
>.|TRBJ1-2|TRBV7-9|TRBD1
CASTTHRRGLDYGYTF
TGTGCCAGCACCACACACCGCAGGGGGCTCGACTATGGCTACACCTTC
>few|TRBJ2-3|TRBV18|.
CASTRDGTDTQYF
TGTGCCAGCACCCGGGACGGCACAGATACGCAGTATTTT
>.|TRBJ1-4|TRBV6-6|TRBD1
CASSYTTGNEKLFF
TGTGCCAGCAGTTACACGACAGGGAATGAAAAACTGTTTTTT
>few|TRBJ2-1|TRBV3-1|TRBD2
CASSQGPGGLAGGRQFF
TGTGCCAGCAGCCAAGGGCCCGGGGGACTAGCGGGAGGGAGACAGTTCTTC
>many|TRBJ2-1|TRBV18|TRBD2
CASSPPPGGPPKFF
TGTGCCAGCTCACCACCTCCGGGGGGGCCTCCGAAGTTCTTC
>.|TRBJ1-5|TRBV12-3/TRBV12-4|.
CASTRGGRPDQPQHF
TGTGCCAGCACCCGAGGGGGGCGACCCGATCAGCCCCAGCATTTT
>.|TRBJ2-5|TRBV20-1|TRBD2
CSALVRLAGAFQETQYF
TGCAGTGCGCTAGTTAGGCTAGCGGGAGCGTTCCAAGAGACCCAGTACTTC
>.|TRBJ2-1|TRBV27|TRBD2
CASSFDLAALPNEQFF
TGTGCCAGCAGTTTCGATCTAGCGGCCCTCCCCAATGAGCAGTTCTTC
>few|TRBJ2-7|TRBV5-1|TRBD2
CASSPPLAGSDLREQYF
TGCGCCAGCAGCCCCCCCCTAGCGGGAAGCGACCTACGCGAGCAGTACTTC
>many|TRBJ2-5|TRBV20-1|.
CSASTTAQETQYF
TGCAGTGCTAGCACCACGGCCCAAGAGACCCAGTACTTC
>few|TRBJ2-3|TRBV27|TRBD2
CASENEGGRKVNTQYF
TGTGCCAGCGAGAACGAGGGCGGGAGGAAGGTGAATACGCAGTATTTT
>.|TRBJ1-1|TRBV19|.
CASSSGYGVTEAFF
TGTGCCAGTAGCTCGGGGTATGGAGTCACTGAAGCTTTCTTT
>many|TRBJ2-1|TRBV4-1|TRBD1
CASSQTGGGEQFF
TGCGCCAGCAGCCAGACAGGGGGAGGTGAGCAGTTCTTC
>few|TRBJ2-7|TRBV30|TRBD2
CAWSRLAGTYEQYF
TGTGCCTGGAGTAGACTAGCGGGTACCTACGAGCAGTACTTC
>.|TRBJ2-1|TRBV18|.
CASSPFYGSNLNEQFF
TGTGCCAGCTCACCATTCTATGGGAGTAATCTCAATGAGCAGTTCTTC
>.|TRBJ1-2|TRBV20-1|TRBD1
CSAPRQGAKGYGYTF
TGCAGTGCTCCTAGACAGGGGGCCAAGGGCTATGGCTACACCTTC
>few|TRBJ2-5|TRBV5-4|.
CASSSGIQETQYF
TGTGCCAGCAGCTCTGGGATCCAAGAGACCCAGTACTTC
>.|TRBJ1-2|TRBV20-1|TRBD1
CSASGTGSGYTF
TGCAGTGCTTCCGGGACAGGGAGCGGCTACACCTTC